These 18 T cell receptor beta chains came from one sample sequenced in a study of human CD8 memory T cell subsets. The authors made TCR beta libraries using UMI-labeled 5' RACE. TCRdb re-analyzed the 5' RACE reads; it lists each CDR3 protein once, without DNA. In total, the table holds about 4,300 distinct CDR3 sequences. Sequences were obtained from CD8+ T cells from PBMCs. These receptors all come from a human donor in good health.

The V and J genes are TRBV27 and TRBJ1-5. The germline CDR1 and CDR2 sequences are MNHEY and SMNVEV (reference sequence). The CDR3 length is 15 residues. The CDR3 sequence is CASRKAGGDNQPQHF.

The rearrangement uses TRBV12-3 or TRBV12-4 and TRBJ2-7. The CDR3 covers 11 residues. The CDR3 sequence is CASSPSYEQYF.

This chain links TRBV19 with TRBJ2-7; TCRdb outputs TRBD1, but without DNA this stays unchecked. CDR1 and CDR2 (germline): LNHDA, SQIVND (reference sequence). The CDR3 has 14 residues. The CDR3 region is CASSIGGAENEQYF.

In terms of frequency, this clonotype is medium-sized (0.01 to 0.1%). V and J are TRBV6-4 and TRBJ2-1; TCRdb indicates TRBD2, and absent DNA this call remains unverified. The germline CDR1 and CDR2 sequences are MRHNA and SNTAGT. This CDR3 spans 15 amino acids. The CDR3 loop is CASSEIAGDSNEQFF.

J is TRBJ2-7 and V is TRBV20-1. The V gene's germline CDR1 is DFQATT and CDR2 SNEGSKA (reference sequence). CDR3 size: 14 residues. The chain's CDR3 is CSASAPRESYEQYF.

The V and J genes are TRBV29-1 and TRBJ2-1. Germline V gene sequence: CDR1 SQVTM, CDR2 ANQGSEA. The CDR3 covers 13 residues. The CDR3 here is CSAQYYDLNEQFF.

This clonotype registers medium-sized (0.01 to 0.1%) by frequency. The rearrangement joins TRBV5-1 to TRBJ2-5; TCRdb's D call, TRBD2, is unchecked because there is no DNA. Germline CDR1 SGHRS, CDR2 YFSETQ. The CDR3 totals 15 residues. CDR3 in amino acids: CASSGGPLYQETQYF.

The J gene is TRBJ2-2, the V gene TRBV12-3 or TRBV12-4; TCRdb returns TRBD1, unconfirmable since there is no DNA. The CDR3 contains 15 residues. The CDR3 here is CATEGSTANTGELFF.

This chain links TRBV6-1 with TRBJ2-1; the D call from TCRdb, TRBD2, cannot be confirmed without DNA. The germline V gene has CDR1 MNHNS and CDR2 SASEGT. This CDR3 comprises 14 residues. CDR3 sequence reads: CASTRLAGADEQFF.

This clonotype registers medium-sized by frequency. The V and J genes are TRBV15 and TRBJ2-1; TCRdb gives TRBD1 as the D gene, but with no DNA this cannot be confirmed. The CDR3 contains 15 residues. CDR1 LNHNV and CDR2 YYDKDF come from the germline V gene (reference sequence). CDR3 sequence: CATSRRTGAEDEQFF.

This chain connects TRBV7-8 to TRBJ1-5. The CDR3 length is 15 residues. CDR1 and CDR2 (germline): SGHVS, FQNEAQ. The CDR3: CASSSSQGPSQPQHF.

The rearrangement uses TRBV10-3 and TRBJ2-1; TCRdb selects TRBD2, and the lack of DNA leaves this call unchecked. The germline V gene has CDR1 ENHRY and CDR2 SYGVKD. The CDR3 contains 14 residues. The chain's CDR3 is CAISSYRLAGEQFF.

CDR3 protein: CACGDTPNTGELFF. This chain joins TRBV7-9 and TRBJ2-2; TCRdb selects TRBD1, and the lack of DNA leaves this call unchecked. Germline V gene sequence: CDR1 SEHNR, CDR2 FQNEAQ (reference sequence). The CDR3 has 14 residues.

This clonotype is labeled medium-sized based on frequency. The chain combines TRBV15 with TRBJ2-1; the D call of TRBD2 rests on TCRdb alone, since no DNA is present to check it. The germline V gene encodes CDR1 LNHNV and CDR2 YYDKDF (reference sequence). The CDR3 loop spans 16 amino acids. CDR3 sequence reads: CATSENGGSPVYEQFF.

This chain connects TRBV7-9 to TRBJ2-3; the D call from TCRdb, TRBD2, cannot be confirmed without DNA. The length of the CDR3 is 13 residues. CDR1 is SEHNR and CDR2 is FQNEAQ in the germline V gene (reference sequence). The CDR3: CASSLPEGDTQYF.

The genes are TRBV5-5 and TRBJ2-7; TCRdb calls TRBD1, which cannot be checked without DNA. Germline values: CDR1 SGHKS, CDR2 YYEKEE (reference sequence). CDR3 length: 14 residues. The CDR3 sequence: CASSLEGAPLEQYF.

The V gene is TRBV5-6, the J gene TRBJ2-7. The CDR3 consists of 16 residues. Germline CDR1 is SGHDT and CDR2 is YYEEEE. CDR3 sequence: CASSFLPDGATYEQYF.

V usage is TRBV18 and J usage is TRBJ2-7; absent DNA, TCRdb's TRBD2 call cannot be checked. Germline V lookup: CDR1 KGHSH, CDR2 LQKENI. The CDR3 runs 12 residues. The CDR3 is CASSPGGNEQYF.